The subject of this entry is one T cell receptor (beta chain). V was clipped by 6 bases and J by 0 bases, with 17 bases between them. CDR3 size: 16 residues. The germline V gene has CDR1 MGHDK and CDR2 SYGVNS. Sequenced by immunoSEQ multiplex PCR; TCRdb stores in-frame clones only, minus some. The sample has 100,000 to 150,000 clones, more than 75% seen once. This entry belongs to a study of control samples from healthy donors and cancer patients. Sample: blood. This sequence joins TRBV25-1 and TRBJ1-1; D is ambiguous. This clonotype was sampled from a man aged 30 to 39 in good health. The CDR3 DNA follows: TGTGCCAGCAGGCCGAGGAATCCTCTGGTGAACACTGAAGCTTTCTTT. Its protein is CASRPRNPLVNTEAFF.